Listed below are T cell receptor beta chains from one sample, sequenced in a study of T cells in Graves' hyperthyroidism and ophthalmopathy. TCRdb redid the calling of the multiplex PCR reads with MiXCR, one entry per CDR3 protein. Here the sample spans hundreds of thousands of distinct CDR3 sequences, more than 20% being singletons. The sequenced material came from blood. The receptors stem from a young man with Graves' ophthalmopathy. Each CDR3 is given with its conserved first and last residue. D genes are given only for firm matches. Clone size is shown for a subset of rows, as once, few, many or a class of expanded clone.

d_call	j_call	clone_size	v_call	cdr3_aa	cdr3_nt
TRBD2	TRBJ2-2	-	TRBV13	CASSLYLAGAMDGELFF	TGTGCCAGCAGCTTATATCTCGCGGGAGCGATGGACGGGGAGCTGTTTTTT
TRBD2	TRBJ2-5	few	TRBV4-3	CASSQETELAGETQYF	TGCGCCAGCAGCCAAGAAACGGAACTAGCGGGAGAGACCCAGTACTTC
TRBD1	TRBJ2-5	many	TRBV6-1	CASFGQVETQYF	TGTGCCAGCTTCGGACAGGTAGAGACCCAGTACTTC
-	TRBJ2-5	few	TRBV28	CASRYVNTGPGETQYF	TGTGCCAGCAGATATGTAAATACAGGGCCGGGTGAGACCCAGTACTTC
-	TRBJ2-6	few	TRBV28	CASSPTAQESSGANVLTF	TGTGCCAGCAGTCCGACAGCGCAGGAAAGTTCTGGGGCCAACGTCCTGACTTTC
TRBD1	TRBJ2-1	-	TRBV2	CAIRTGVVEQFF	TGTGCCATCAGGACAGGGGTGGTTGAGCAGTTCTTC
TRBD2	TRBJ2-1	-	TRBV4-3	CASSQEGSGAGEQFF	TGCGCCAGCAGCCAAGAGGGGTCAGGAGCGGGAGAGCAGTTCTTC
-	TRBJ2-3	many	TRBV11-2	CASDSFSGGTDTQYF	TGTGCCAGCGACAGCTTTTCTGGGGGCACAGATACGCAGTATTTT
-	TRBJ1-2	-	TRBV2	CASKLESEDTF	TGTGCCAGCAAGTTAGAGTCTGAGGACACCTTC
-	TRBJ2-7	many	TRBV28	CASKLRGTYEQYF	TGTGCCAGCAAGTTGAGGGGAACCTACGAGCAGTACTTC
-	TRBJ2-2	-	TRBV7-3	CASSPTTANTGELFF	TGTGCCAGCAGCCCGACGACTGCGAACACCGGGGAGCTGTTTTTT
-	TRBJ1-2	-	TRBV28	CASTPGLYMGYTF	TGTGCCAGCACCCCGGGACTGTATATGGGCTACACCTTC
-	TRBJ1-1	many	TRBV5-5	CASSLSGAGRNTEAFF	TGTGCCAGCAGCTTGTCTGGGGCGGGACGGAACACTGAAGCTTTCTTT
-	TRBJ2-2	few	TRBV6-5	CASSYSFTGELFF	TGTGCCAGCAGTTACTCATTCACCGGGGAGCTGTTTTTT
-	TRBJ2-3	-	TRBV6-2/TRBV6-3	CARGDGTGCDTQYF	TGTGCCAGGGGGGACGGGACCGGCTGCGATACGCAGTATTTT
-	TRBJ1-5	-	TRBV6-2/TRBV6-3	CASTSYKSSNQPQHF	TGTGCCAGCACATCGTACAAGAGTAGCAATCAGCCCCAGCATTTT
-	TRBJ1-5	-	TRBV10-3	CVPSAQPQHF	TGTGTCCCCTCGGCTCAGCCCCAGCATTTT
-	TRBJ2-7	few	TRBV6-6	CACSYSSEQYF	TGTGCCTGCAGTTACTCTAGCGAGCAGTACTTC
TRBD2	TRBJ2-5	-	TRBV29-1	CSVTGTRSPQYF	TGCAGCGTCACCGGGACTAGGTCACCCCAGTACTTC
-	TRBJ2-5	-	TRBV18	CASSPRQSQETQYF	TGTGCCAGCTCACCGCGACAGAGTCAAGAGACCCAGTACTTC
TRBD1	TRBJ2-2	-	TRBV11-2	CASSLTGRTGELFF	TGTGCCAGCAGCTTGACAGGGCGGACCGGGGAGCTGTTTTTT
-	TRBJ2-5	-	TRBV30	CAWRQARETQYF	TGTGCCTGGAGACAGGCCCGGGAGACCCAGTACTTC
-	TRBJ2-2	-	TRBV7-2	CASSLAWGAGGELFF	TGTGCCAGCAGCTTAGCGTGGGGGGCCGGCGGGGAGCTGTTTTTT
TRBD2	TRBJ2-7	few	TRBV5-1	CASSLNSGRANEQYF	TGCGCCAGCAGCCTCAATAGCGGGAGGGCCAACGAGCAGTACTTC
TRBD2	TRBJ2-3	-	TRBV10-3	CAAGAGGHSTDTQYF	TGTGCCGCTGGGGCGGGAGGCCACAGCACAGATACGCAGTATTTT
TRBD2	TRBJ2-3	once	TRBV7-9	CASSSTVTRLAGGPGVTDTQYF	TGTGCCAGCAGCTCCACCGTGACTCGACTAGCGGGAGGGCCGGGGGTCACAGATACGCAGTATTTT
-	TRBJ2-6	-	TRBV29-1	CSVVSRGAGVPGANVLTF	TGCAGCGTTGTGTCTCGGGGGGCAGGGGTACCTGGGGCCAACGTCCTGACTTTC
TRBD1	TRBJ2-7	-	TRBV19	CASSMEGQGLYEQYF	TGTGCCAGTAGTATGGAGGGACAGGGGCTCTACGAGCAGTACTTC
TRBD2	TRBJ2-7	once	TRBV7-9	CASSGSGLAGVGSYVQYF	TGTGCCAGCAGCGGAAGCGGTCTAGCGGGAGTGGGGTCCTACGTGCAGTACTTC
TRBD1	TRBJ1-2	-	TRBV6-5	CASSYGTGPEGYTF	TGTGCCAGCAGTTACGGGACAGGGCCTGAAGGCTACACCTTC
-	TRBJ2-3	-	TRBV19	CASSIVASLYPTDTQYF	TGTGCCAGTAGTATAGTGGCTAGCCTTTACCCCACAGATACGCAGTATTTT
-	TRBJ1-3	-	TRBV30	CAWSFPPRETGNTIYF	TGTGCCTGGAGTTTTCCGCCCCGGGAGACTGGAAACACCATATATTTT
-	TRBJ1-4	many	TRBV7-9	CASRKGVGEKLFF	TGTGCCAGCAGAAAAGGAGTAGGTGAAAAACTGTTTTTT
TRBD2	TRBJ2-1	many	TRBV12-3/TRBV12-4	CASSFGGRVNEQFF	TGTGCCAGCAGTTTCGGCGGGAGGGTCAATGAGCAGTTCTTC
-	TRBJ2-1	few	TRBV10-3	CAISETGTNNEQFF	TGTGCCATCAGTGAGACCGGGACCAACAATGAGCAGTTCTTC
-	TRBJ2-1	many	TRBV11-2	CASNEGNEQFF	TGTGCCAGCAATGAGGGGAATGAGCAGTTCTTC
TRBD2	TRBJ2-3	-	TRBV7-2	CASSLDPNSGRLYF	TGTGCCAGCAGCTTAGACCCTAATAGCGGGAGGCTGTATTTT
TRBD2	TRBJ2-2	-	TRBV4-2	CASSQEGLVTGELFF	TGTGCCAGCAGCCAAGAGGGACTAGTCACCGGGGAGCTGTTTTTT
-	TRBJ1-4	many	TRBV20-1	CSARARGRAFATNEKLFF	TGCAGTGCTAGAGCCCGCGGCAGAGCCTTTGCAACTAATGAAAAACTGTTTTTT
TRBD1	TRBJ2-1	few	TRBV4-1	CASSPYGTVSSYNEQFF	TGCGCCAGCAGCCCCTATGGGACAGTCAGCTCCTACAATGAGCAGTTCTTC
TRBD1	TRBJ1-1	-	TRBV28	CASSLFPGQGANTEAFF	TGTGCCAGCAGTTTATTTCCCGGACAGGGGGCGAACACTGAAGCTTTCTTT
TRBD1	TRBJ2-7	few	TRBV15	CATSRDRGRYEQYF	TGTGCCACCAGCAGGGACAGGGGACGCTACGAGCAGTACTTC
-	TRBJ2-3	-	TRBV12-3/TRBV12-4	CASSFGTSTDTQYF	TGTGCCAGCAGTTTCGGGACTAGCACAGATACGCAGTATTTT
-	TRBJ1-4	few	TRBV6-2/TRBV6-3	CASSEYGTNEKLFF	TGTGCCAGCAGCGAATACGGGACTAATGAAAAACTGTTTTTT
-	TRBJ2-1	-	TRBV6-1	CASTSSYNEQFF	TGTGCCAGCACTAGCTCCTACAATGAGCAGTTCTTC
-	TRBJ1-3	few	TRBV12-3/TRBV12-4	CASSPRQLHSGNTIYF	TGTGCCAGCAGCCCCCGACAGCTACACTCTGGAAACACCATATATTTT
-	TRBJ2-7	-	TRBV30	CAWTAGHSYEQYF	TGTGCCTGGACGGCAGGGCACTCCTACGAGCAGTACTTC
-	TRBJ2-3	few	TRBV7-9	CASSRKTSLGTDTQYF	TGTGCCAGCAGCCGAAAAACTAGTCTTGGCACAGATACGCAGTATTTT
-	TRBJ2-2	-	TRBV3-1	CASSQDQRTGELFF	TGTGCCAGCAGCCAAGATCAGAGAACCGGGGAGCTGTTTTTT
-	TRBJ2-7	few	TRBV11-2	CASSSDSLEQYF	TGTGCCAGCAGCTCCGACAGCCTTGAGCAGTACTTC
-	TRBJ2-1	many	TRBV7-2	CASSLDSGTSYNEQFF	TGTGCCAGCAGCTTAGATAGCGGCACCTCCTACAATGAGCAGTTCTTC
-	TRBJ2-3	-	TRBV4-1	CASSPRSWWDSTDTQYF	TGCGCCAGCAGCCCACGGTCATGGTGGGACTCCACAGATACGCAGTATTTT
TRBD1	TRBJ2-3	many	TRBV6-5	CASSYGRDRITDTQYF	TGTGCCAGCAGTTACGGCCGGGACAGGATCACAGATACGCAGTATTTT
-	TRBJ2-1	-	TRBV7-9	CASSSRTLGNEQFF	TGTGCCAGCAGCTCCCGGACTCTAGGGAATGAGCAGTTCTTC
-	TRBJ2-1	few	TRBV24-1	CATSDGIGTTEQFF	TGTGCCACCAGTGATGGAATCGGGACGACTGAGCAGTTCTTC
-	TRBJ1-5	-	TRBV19	CASSINLQGQPQHF	TGTGCCAGTAGTATAAATCTCCAGGGGCAGCCCCAGCATTTT
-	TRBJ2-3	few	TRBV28	CASSFLGRTDTQYF	TGTGCCAGCAGTTTCCTTGGGCGCACAGATACGCAGTATTTT
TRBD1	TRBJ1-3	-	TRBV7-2	CASSAYRGSGNTIYF	TGTGCCAGCAGCGCGTACAGGGGTTCTGGAAACACCATATATTTT
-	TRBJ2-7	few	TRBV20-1	CSAKRDPTPSYEQYF	TGCAGTGCTAAAAGAGACCCGACCCCCTCCTACGAGCAGTACTTC
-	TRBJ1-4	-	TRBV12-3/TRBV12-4	CASSFRQPNEKLFF	TGTGCCAGCAGTTTTCGACAGCCTAATGAAAAACTGTTTTTT